These 32 T cell receptor beta chains were sequenced from one sample in a study of control samples from healthy donors and cancer patients. This table comes from immunoSEQ multiplex PCR, and its TCRdb copy is limited to in-frame clones, with some not included. The sample comprises 95,000 to 150,000 clones, more than 85% of which are singletons, and 7.8% rests with the top ten. The material sequenced was blood. The receptors here all came from a woman between 18 and 29 years old in good health.

V usage is TRBV4-3 and J usage is TRBJ2-1; TRBD2 matches 10 bases. The CDR3 is 16 residues long. Losses at the gene ends were 4 bases for V and 10 bases for J; bases not matched to a gene: 13. CDR1 and CDR2 from the germline V gene are LGHNA and YSLEER. The CDR3 reads CASSRTASGSDTEQFF. CDR3 in DNA: TGCGCCAGCAGCCGGACGGCTAGCGGGAGTGATACAGAGCAGTTCTTC.

CDR3 DNA sequence: TGTGCCAGCAGTTTATATGGCCGGTGGCGGAAGACCCAGTACTTC. Translation: CASSLYGRWRKTQYF. This sequence joins TRBV28 and TRBJ2-5; D gene unclear. Trimming took 1 base from V and 6 from J, leaving 15 bases between them. CDR1 is MDHEN, CDR2 SYDVKM, per germline. The CDR3 contains 15 residues.

V usage is TRBV7-2 and J usage is TRBJ2-5; D remains ambiguous. Looked up from germline, CDR1 is SGHTA and CDR2 is FQGNSA. Trimming left V 5 bases short and J 4 bases short, with 5 bases between. CDR3 size: 11 residues. CDR3 sequence: CASSPRETQYF. The CDR3 coding sequence is TGTGCCAGCAGCCCGCGAGAGACCCAGTACTTC. Supplemented by reference TRBV7-2 and TRBJ2-5, the full variable domain reads GAGVSQSPSNKVTEKGKDVELRCDPISGHTALYWYRQSLGQGLEFLIYFQGNSAPDKSGLPSDRFSAERTGGSVSTLTIQRTQQEDSAVYLCASSPRETQYFGPGTRLLVL.

The chain's CDR3 is CAISVDSSNTEAFF. In DNA form, the CDR3 reads TGTGCCATCAGTGTAGACAGCTCGAACACTGAAGCTTTCTTT. This chain links TRBV10-3 with TRBJ1-1, with D perhaps TRBD1 (5 bases). V lost 4 bases and J 1 base, leaving 10 bases between the germline ends. CDR3 length equals 14 residues. In germline, CDR1 is ENHRY, CDR2 SYGVKD.

This clone was detected ten times or more. The CDR3 DNA reads TGTGCCAGCAGTTACGTCTCCGCACAGGGATTCAATCAGCCCCAGCATTTT. It yields the protein CASSYVSAQGFNQPQHF. V usage is TRBV6-2 or TRBV6-3 and J usage is TRBJ1-5, with D perhaps matching TRBD1 (6 bases). The CDR3 is made up of 17 amino acids. Germline CDR1 reads MNHEY; CDR2 reads SVGEGT. Trimming removed 2 bases at V and 3 bases at J, with 17 bases between.

V is TRBV7-9 and J is TRBJ2-4, with 7 bases identical to TRBD1. Losses at the gene ends were 4 bases for V and 0 bases for J; bases not matched to a gene: 3. The CDR3 runs to 15 residues. Looked up from germline, CDR1 is SEHNR and CDR2 is FQNEAQ (reference sequence). CDR3 region: CASSSGQIAKNIQYF. The CDR3 DNA is TGTGCCAGCAGCTCGGGACAGATAGCCAAAAACATTCAGTACTTC.

The rearrangement uses TRBV5-1 and TRBJ2-7; tentative D call: TRBD1 (6 bases). V lost 0 bases, J lost 2 bases, and 9 bases lay in between. CDR1 is SGHRS, CDR2 YFSETQ, per germline. The CDR3 runs 14 residues. CDR3 DNA: TGCGCCAGCAGCTTGGATACAGGGACCTACGAGCAGTACTTC. Translated, it gives CASSLDTGTYEQYF. Supplemented by reference TRBV5-1 and TRBJ2-7, the full variable domain reads KAGVTQTPRYLIKTRGQQVTLSCSPISGHRSVSWYQQTPGQGLQFLFEYFSETQRNKGNFPGRFSGRQFSNSRSEMNVSTLELGDSALYLCASSLDTGTYEQYFGPGTRLTVT.

This clone has a single count. The chain joins TRBV5-1 to TRBJ2-5, with a tentative D call TRBD1 (6 bases). The germline gives CDR1 SGHRS, CDR2 YFSETQ. Trimming removed 0 bases from V and 1 base from J, with 22 bases in between. This CDR3 is 19 amino acids long. CDR3 in amino acids: CASSLVGGIQGRSQETQYF. The CDR3 region has the DNA TGCGCCAGCAGCTTGGTTGGGGGCATACAGGGACGGTCCCAAGAGACCCAGTACTTC.

V usage is TRBV9 and J usage is TRBJ2-1; 13 bases line up with TRBD2. Germline assignment: CDR1 SGDLS and CDR2 YYNGEE. The V segment lost 4 bases and the J segment 8 bases; nucleotides outside the gene matches: 9. This CDR3 region has 16 residues. CDR3 region: CASSSGLAGDYDEQFF. The CDR3 nucleotides are TGTGCCAGCAGCTCAGGACTAGCGGGAGATTACGATGAGCAGTTCTTC.

Only one count was recorded for this clone. The chain is built from TRBV10-1 and TRBJ2-3; TRBD2 matches at 11 bases. V lost 2 bases and J lost 0; bases outside the gene matches: 1. CDR3 length equals 16 residues. CDR1 and CDR2 from the germline V gene are WNHNN and SYGVQD (reference sequence). The CDR3 DNA reads as TGCGCCAGCAGTGAGCTAGCGGGGGGCAGCACAGATACGCAGTATTTT. This codes for CASSELAGGSTDTQYF.

The chain is built from TRBV5-8 and TRBJ2-7; tentative D call: TRBD1 (6 bases). The CDR3 has 16 residues. The germline V gene has CDR1 SGHTS and CDR2 YDEGEE. Trimming took off 1 base at V and 4 bases at J, with 18 bases between the two ends. The CDR3: CASSLNRGGMRYEQYF. The DNA for the CDR3 is TGTGCCAGCAGCTTGAATAGAGGGGGTATGAGGTACGAGCAGTACTTC.

The rearrangement links TRBV20-1 to TRBJ2-7; D is perhaps TRBD1 or TRBD2 (5 bases each). V lost 3 bases to trimming and J lost 7 bases, with 10 bases between them. Germline V gives CDR1 DFQATT, CDR2 SNEGSKA (reference sequence). The CDR3 sequence is 11 residues long. CDR3 bases: TGCAGTGCTAGGAGGGACCTAGAGCAGTACTTC. This codes for CSARRDLEQYF.

The rearrangement links TRBV30 to TRBJ2-2; D unclear. V was cut by 2 bases and J by 4 bases, with 8 bases left in between. This CDR3 contains 13 residues. Germline lookup yields CDR1 GTSNPN and CDR2 SVGIG (reference sequence). CDR3 residues: CAWSFLATGELFF. The CDR3 DNA follows: TGTGCCTGGAGTTTCCTTGCCACCGGGGAGCTGTTTTTT.

The chain uses TRBV7-3 and TRBJ2-6; no firm D call. The germline V gene encodes CDR1 SGHTA and CDR2 FQGTGA. The CDR3 totals 15 residues. The V and J ends lost 0 bases and 0 bases respectively, with 3 bases between them. The DNA of the CDR3 is TGTGCCAGCAGCTTAACGGGCTCTGGGGCCAACGTCCTGACTTTC. Encoded protein: CASSLTGSGANVLTF.

The chain combines TRBV7-2 with TRBJ1-2; 7 nucleotides match TRBD1. The CDR3 spans 13 residues. The V segment lost 4 bases and the J segment 5 bases; nucleotides outside the gene matches: 4. CDR1 and CDR2 from the germline V gene are SGHTA and FQGNSA. The DNA of the CDR3 is TGTGCCAGCAGCTCGCAGGGGGTATATGGCTACACCTTC. It encodes CASSSQGVYGYTF.

The chain links TRBV27 to TRBJ2-1; D is uncertain. V gave up 5 bases and J gave up 9 bases, with 14 bases separating them. The CDR3 length is 13 residues. Germline CDR1 and CDR2: MNHEY and SMNVEV (reference sequence). CDR3 loop: CASSPATGFEQFF. The DNA of the CDR3 is TGTGCCAGCAGTCCCGCAACTGGTTTTGAGCAGTTCTTC.

The chain has TRBV2 and TRBJ2-3, with D uncertain. From germline, CDR1 is SNHLY and CDR2 FYNNEI. The V and J ends lost 6 bases and 2 bases respectively, with 18 bases between them. The CDR3 totals 16 residues. CDR3 in amino acids: CASRIPKDADTDTQYF. The CDR3 nucleotides are TGTGCCAGCAGGATACCCAAGGACGCAGACACAGATACGCAGTATTTT.

In nucleotides, the CDR3 is TGTGCCAGCAGTTACAATAGGGGCCCGAATCAGCCCCAGCATTTT. This sequence encodes CASSYNRGPNQPQHF. This chain uses TRBV6-6 with TRBJ1-5; TRBD1 is a possible D gene (5 bases). Germline loops: CDR1 MNHNY, CDR2 SVGAGI (reference sequence). V was trimmed by 2 bases and J by 4 bases, leaving 12 bases between them. The CDR3 consists of 15 residues.

The chain employs TRBV19 and TRBJ2-1, with D tentatively TRBD2 (7 bases). The V and J ends lost 4 bases and 7 bases respectively, with 20 bases between them. Germline V gene data show CDR1 as LNHDA and CDR2 as SQIVND (reference sequence). The CDR3 totals 16 residues. The CDR3 coding sequence is TGTGCCAGTAGTAGGGGCGGGGGCTCCATTGGGAATGAGCAGTTCTTC. Translation: CASSRGGGSIGNEQFF.

The sample holds one count of this clone. The gene calls are TRBV7-9 and TRBJ2-7; D unresolved. Trimming took 5 bases from V and 0 from J, leaving 8 bases between them. The CDR3 length is 13 residues. From germline, CDR1 is SEHNR and CDR2 FQNEAQ (reference sequence). The CDR3 spells CASSSMSSYEQYF. Written as DNA, the CDR3 is TGTGCCAGCAGCAGCATGAGCTCCTACGAGCAGTACTTC.

V and J are TRBV19 and TRBJ1-6; D may be TRBD1 (6 bases). The CDR3 has 15 residues. Germline V gene data show CDR1 as LNHDA and CDR2 as SQIVND (reference sequence). Trimming left V 5 bases short and J 8 bases short, with 16 bases between. CDR3 DNA sequence: TGTGCCAGTAGTCCCCAGGGCAGGGGAGATTCACCCCTCCACTTT. Amino acids: CASSPQGRGDSPLHF.

The V gene is TRBV4-1, the J gene TRBJ1-5; 9 bases fit TRBD1. The V gene end was trimmed by 3 bases and the J gene end by 0 bases; junction bases not matched to a gene: 3. Germline lookup yields CDR1 MGHRA and CDR2 YSYEKL. The CDR3 sequence is 16 residues long. The CDR3 is CASSQPGQGSNQPQHF. The CDR3 coding sequence is TGCGCCAGCAGCCAGCCGGGACAGGGTAGCAATCAGCCCCAGCATTTT.

The chain links TRBV7-8 to TRBJ1-1, with a tentative D call TRBD1 (6 bases). Germline CDR1 is SGHVS and CDR2 is FQNEAQ. This CDR3 is 16 amino acids long. The V gene lost 5 bases and the J gene lost 4 bases, with 20 bases spanning the gap. The CDR3 spells CASSPSRTGRSTEAFF. In DNA, the CDR3 is TGTGCCAGCAGCCCATCAAGAACAGGGAGGAGCACTGAAGCTTTCTTT.

The chain recombines TRBV7-3 with TRBJ2-3, with 15 bases identical to TRBD2. The germline gives CDR1 SGHTA, CDR2 FQGTGA. The CDR3 loop spans 17 amino acids. V lost 1 base, J lost 4 bases, and 3 bases stayed unmatched. In DNA, the CDR3 is TGTGCCAGCAGCTTAATGGGACTAGCGGGAGGTGCAGATACGCAGTATTTT. This codes for CASSLMGLAGGADTQYF.

The chain carries TRBV14 and TRBJ1-2; the D is unclear. This CDR3 has 13 amino acids. V lost 1 base to trimming and J lost 4 bases, with 7 bases between them. CDR1 and CDR2 (germline): SGHDN, FVKESK. This chain's CDR3 is CASSQVRRYGYTF. The CDR3 region has the DNA TGTGCCAGCAGCCAAGTCCGGCGCTATGGCTACACCTTC. The full variable domain, completed using reference TRBV14 and TRBJ1-2, is EAGVTQFPSHSVIEKGQTVTLRCDPISGHDNLYWYRRVMGKEIKFLLHFVKESKQDESGMPNNRFLAERTGGTYSTLKVQPAELEDSGVYFCASSQVRRYGYTFGSGTRLTVV.

V usage is TRBV11-3 and J usage is TRBJ2-3; D is possibly TRBD1 or TRBD2 (7 bases each). This CDR3 has 15 residues. Germline V lookup: CDR1 SGHNT, CDR2 YENEEA. V was trimmed by 2 bases and J by 0 bases, leaving 9 bases between them. CDR3 coding DNA: TGTGCCAGCAGCTTACAGGGGGGGAGCACAGATACGCAGTATTTT. This codes for CASSLQGGSTDTQYF.

The chain combines TRBV20-1 with TRBJ2-1; TRBD2 matches 10 bases. J lost 7 bases, V lost 3 bases, and 9 bases had no gene match. The germline V gene has CDR1 DFQATT and CDR2 SNEGSKA (reference sequence). The CDR3 is 15 residues long. CDR3 in amino acids: CSASSPSGRHNEQFF. The CDR3 region has the DNA TGCAGTGCTAGTTCCCCTAGCGGGAGACATAATGAGCAGTTCTTC.

The chain combines TRBV3-1 (or the pseudogene TRBV3-2) with TRBJ1-1; TRBD1 agrees at 9 bases. The CDR3 is made up of 14 amino acids. With V trimmed by 4 bases and J by 11 bases, 11 bases remained unmatched. CDR1 is LGHDT and CDR2 is YNNKEL in the germline V gene (reference sequence). CDR3 residues: CASSRLGTGSLAFF. The DNA for the CDR3 is TGTGCCAGCAGCCGCCTGGGGACAGGGTCCTTGGCTTTCTTT.

The rearrangement uses TRBV28 and TRBJ1-6; 9 bases line up with TRBD1. Germline trimming cut 5 bases from V and 7 bases from J; bases unmatched to any gene: 9. The V gene's germline CDR1 is MDHEN and CDR2 SYDVKM. The CDR3 runs to 16 residues. CDR3 in DNA: TGTGCCAGCAGTCCGTACAGGGGGCGCGCGAATTCACCCCTCCACTTT. Translation gives CASSPYRGRANSPLHF.

The rearrangement joins TRBV25-1 to TRBJ1-2, with unresolved D. The germline V gene has CDR1 MGHDK and CDR2 SYGVNS. The ends were cut back, 4 bases at V and 7 bases at J, with 13 bases in the middle. The CDR3 length is 13 residues. The CDR3 spells CASSAARAGGYTF. In DNA, the CDR3 is TGTGCCAGCAGTGCTGCCCGGGCCGGTGGCTACACCTTC.

A word on this clone: Other nucleotide sequences in the sample specify the same CDR3. The genes are TRBV9 and TRBJ2-3; D ambiguous. CDR1 is SGDLS and CDR2 is YYNGEE in the germline V gene. Trimming shortened V by 0 bases and J by 3 bases, and 2 bases separated the two germline ends. This CDR3 contains 12 residues. CDR3 in DNA: TGTGCCAGCAGCGTAGGAACAGATACGCAGTATTTT. This sequence encodes CASSVGTDTQYF.

This rearrangement joins TRBV5-1 to TRBJ2-2; D is uncertain. Deletions cut 2 bases from V and 3 bases from J, with 2 bases between. The CDR3 has 12 residues. Looked up from germline, CDR1 is SGHRS and CDR2 is YFSETQ. In DNA form, the CDR3 reads TGCGCCAGCAGCTTTGACACCGGGGAGCTGTTTTTT. Translating gives CASSFDTGELFF.